Listed below are T cell receptor beta chains from one sample, sequenced in a study of T cell changes during pregnancy in multiple sclerosis. TCRdb's copy holds only in-frame clones and misses some; the assay was immunoSEQ multiplex PCR. Of around 62,000 clones detected, 75% to 95% appear once; the ten largest clones hold 1.5%. The starting material was peripheral blood, obtained in the third trimester of pregnancy. All receptors derive from a female donor with multiple sclerosis, enrolled in a pregnancy study. Each CDR3 is given with its conserved first and last residue. The order of the fields is V gene, J gene, clone size, D gene, CDR3 protein, CDR3 DNA. A D gene is named only where the DNA matches it firmly. Some rows mark clone size as missing; the rest say once, few, many or name a class of expanded clone.

TRBV7-2	TRBJ2-7	NA	TRBD2	CASSPREEKQYF	TGTGCCAGCAGCCCCCGGGAGGAGAAACAGTACTTC
TRBV7-2	TRBJ1-2	NA	TRBD1	CASSGQGEVDGYTF	TGTGCCAGCAGCGGACAGGGGGAGGTTGATGGCTACACCTTC
TRBV19	TRBJ1-2	NA	NA	CASSIETGVRGYTF	TGTGCCAGTAGTATAGAGACAGGAGTGCGTGGCTACACCTTC
TRBV5-1	TRBJ2-4	NA	TRBD1	CASSDRDSGNIQYF	TGCGCCAGCAGCGATCGGGACAGTGGGAACATTCAGTACTTC
TRBV13	TRBJ2-2	NA	NA	CASSLFNRRTGELFF	TGTGCCAGCAGCTTATTCAATCGCCGGACCGGGGAGCTGTTTTTT
TRBV4-3	TRBJ2-3	NA	NA	CASSPDVLATDTQYF	TGCGCCAGCAGCCCCGATGTTCTAGCGACAGATACGCAGTATTTT
TRBV7-9	TRBJ2-3	NA	NA	CASSFVSVADTQYF	TGTGCCAGCAGCTTTGTCTCGGTCGCAGATACGCAGTATTTT
TRBV4-3	TRBJ1-2	NA	NA	CASSQDLLPVRGYTF	TGCGCCAGCAGCCAAGATCTTCTTCCGGTGCGAGGCTACACCTTC
TRBV5-5	TRBJ2-4	NA	NA	CASSSGSLQNIQYF	TGTGCCAGCAGTTCGGGTTCACTCCAAAACATTCAGTACTTC
TRBV11-2	TRBJ1-2	NA	NA	CASSLFVQAYGYTF	TGTGCCAGCAGCTTATTCGTCCAGGCTTATGGCTACACCTTC
TRBV15	TRBJ1-3	once	NA	CATSRAAGGNTIYF	TGTGCCACCAGCAGAGCTGCGGGGGGAAACACCATATATTTT
TRBV11-3	TRBJ2-7	NA	TRBD1	CASSQGQGNEQYF	TGTGCCAGCAGCCAGGGACAGGGAAACGAGCAGTACTTC
TRBV7-2	TRBJ2-2	NA	TRBD1	CASSGGTGPTGELFF	TGTGCCAGCAGCGGCGGGACAGGGCCGACCGGGGAGCTGTTTTTT
TRBV6-1	TRBJ2-7	NA	NA	CASSDPGQGGIYEQYF	TGTGCCAGCAGTGACCCTGGACAGGGAGGGATCTACGAGCAGTACTTC
TRBV19	TRBJ1-1	NA	NA	CASSISVSTEAFF	TGTGCCAGTAGTATTTCCGTCTCCACTGAAGCTTTCTTT
TRBV19	TRBJ2-2	NA	NA	CASSIDAGPTGELFF	TGTGCCAGTAGTATAGATGCGGGACCCACCGGGGAGCTGTTTTTT
TRBV19	TRBJ2-7	NA	TRBD1	CASSIRVGTGGNEQYF	TGTGCCAGTAGTATACGGGTCGGGACAGGGGGGAACGAGCAGTACTTC
TRBV27	TRBJ1-2	NA	NA	CASSLGGENGYTF	TGTGCCAGCAGTTTAGGCGGCGAAAATGGCTACACCTTC
TRBV7-6	TRBJ1-6	medium-sized	TRBD1	CASSLVSRQGDSPLHF	TGTGCCAGCAGCTTAGTTTCAAGACAGGGCGATTCACCCCTCCACTTT
TRBV5-5	TRBJ2-3	NA	TRBD2	CASSLRDPTSGGPDTQYF	TGTGCCAGCAGCTTGCGTGATCCGACTAGCGGGGGGCCAGATACGCAGTATTTT
TRBV19	TRBJ2-3	NA	TRBD1	CASSIKGRGQSRDTQYF	TGTGCCAGTAGTATAAAAGGCAGGGGGCAGAGCAGAGATACGCAGTATTTT
TRBV6-1	TRBJ1-4	NA	TRBD1	CASIRQGEEKLFF	TGTGCCAGCATCCGACAGGGGGAGGAAAAACTGTTTTTT
TRBV18	TRBJ1-2	NA	NA	CASSPRPEVDYGYTF	TGTGCCAGCTCACCAAGGCCGGAGGTCGACTATGGCTACACCTTC
TRBV5-1	TRBJ2-3	NA	NA	CASSSSTGLSTDTQYF	TGCGCCAGCAGCTCGAGCACAGGCCTAAGCACAGATACGCAGTATTTT
TRBV6-5	TRBJ1-2	NA	NA	CASSYSKVSGYGYTF	TGTGCCAGCAGTTACTCGAAGGTGAGCGGCTATGGCTACACCTTC
TRBV11-3	TRBJ2-3	NA	TRBD1	CASSSGQGANTDTQYF	TGTGCCAGCAGCTCGGGACAGGGGGCAAACACAGATACGCAGTATTTT
TRBV19	TRBJ1-4	NA	NA	CASSMGTATNEKLFF	TGTGCCAGTAGTATGGGTACAGCAACTAATGAAAAACTGTTTTTT
TRBV5-5	TRBJ2-7	NA	NA	CASGIDGSSYEQYF	TGTGCCAGCGGAATAGACGGGAGCTCCTACGAGCAGTACTTC
TRBV7-6	TRBJ1-2	NA	NA	CASSFDRNYGYTF	TGTGCCAGCAGCTTCGACAGAAACTATGGCTACACCTTC
TRBV7-9	TRBJ1-1	few	NA	CASRWAQNTEAFF	TGTGCCAGCAGATGGGCCCAAAACACTGAAGCTTTCTTT
TRBV30	TRBJ1-1	few	NA	CAWSGVPEAFF	TGTGCCTGGAGTGGAGTGCCTGAAGCTTTCTTT
TRBV7-2	TRBJ1-1	NA	NA	CARRPWGVGYTEAFF	TGTGCCAGGAGGCCTTGGGGGGTTGGGTATACTGAAGCTTTCTTT
TRBV7-9	TRBJ2-7	once	TRBD2	CASSQAPGTSIDEQYF	TGTGCCAGCAGCCAGGCACCCGGGACTAGCATCGACGAGCAGTACTTC
TRBV7-2	TRBJ2-5	NA	NA	CASSLARATVIQETQYF	TGTGCCAGCAGCTTAGCAAGAGCGACAGTAATTCAAGAGACCCAGTACTTC
TRBV6-1	TRBJ2-3	NA	NA	CASSLQTITDTQYF	TGTGCCAGCAGTTTACAGACCATCACAGATACGCAGTATTTT
TRBV6-5	TRBJ2-7	NA	TRBD1	CASSTDRVPHEQYF	TGTGCCAGCAGTACCGACAGGGTACCCCACGAGCAGTACTTC
TRBV5-6	TRBJ1-1	few	NA	CASSRVPDSVEAFF	TGTGCCAGCAGCAGGGTCCCGGACTCAGTAGAAGCTTTCTTT
TRBV6-5	TRBJ1-6	few	NA	CASSYERSSYNSPLHF	TGTGCCAGCAGTTACGAGAGAAGCTCCTATAATTCACCCCTCCACTTT
TRBV4-3	TRBJ2-7	NA	TRBD2	CASSQDRTSGGLKQYF	TGCGCCAGCAGCCAAGATAGGACTAGCGGGGGACTAAAGCAGTACTTC
TRBV30	TRBJ2-7	NA	TRBD2	CAWSLPGTSGSYEQYF	TGTGCCTGGAGCCTCCCGGGGACTAGCGGGAGCTACGAGCAGTACTTC